One sample yielded the 26 T cell receptor delta chains listed below, sequenced in a study of gamma delta lymphoproliferative disorders and STAT genes (dated by TCRdb to the late 2010s). Receptors were amplified or captured by multiplex PCR. Sequenced using an Illumina MiSeq. Clones were re-identified by TCRdb from the public reads with CATT, and rows with the same DNA were merged. The sample table shows about 1,500 delta-chain clones, and more than 0.9% are seen once. About 57% of the sample is held by the ten biggest clonotypes. For TCR sequencing, genomic DNA was taken from peripheral blood mononuclear cells isolated from both patients and controls. The source material was blood. Every receptor here comes from a human donor in good health.

This clone is medium-sized by share. It differs at one base from a far larger clone, so likely a read error. The chain links TRDV2 to TRDJ3, with 9 bases fitting TRDD3. The CDR3 sequence is 20 residues long. CDR1 is GEAIGNYY, CDR2 EKD, per germline. CDR3 nucleotide sequence: TGTGCCTGTGACCCTACTGGGGGAACCAGGAGCTCCTGGGGCACCCGACAGATGTTTTTC. Protein: CACDPTGGTRSSWGTRQMFF.

Points on this clone: A far larger clone is only one base removed, so a read error is likely. Different DNA sequences within this sample yield the same CDR3. The genes are TRDV2 and TRDJ1; 8 bases map to TRDD3. Trimming cost V 1 base and J 1 base; bases outside gene matches: 34. CDR3 length equals 25 residues. Per germline, CDR1 GEAIGNYY and CDR2 EKD. DNA of the CDR3: TGTGCCTGTGACACGATGGCCCTCCGAGGTCGTCCCTACGTGGACGGGGGATATTCCACCGATAAACTCATCTTT. It codes for CACDTMALRGRPYVDGGYSTDKLIF.

The rearrangement uses TRDV1 and TRDJ1; 11 positions agree with TRDD3. After removal of 1 base from V and 7 bases from J, the junction contained 17 bases not matched to a gene. This CDR3 contains 19 residues. CDR1 and CDR2 from the germline V gene are TSWWSYY and QGS. CDR3 residues: CALGEPTYAGGYRLGKLIF. The CDR3 DNA reads as TGTGCTCTTGGGGAACCCACCTACGCTGGGGGATACAGGTTAGGTAAACTCATCTTT.

This clone was seen a few times. The protein that TCRdb holds for this DNA derives from a much larger clone and differs from the translated DNA at residue 5, which likely indicates a read error; the protein shown here is translated from the DNA. The V gene is TRDV2, the J gene TRDJ3; TRDD3 matches at 12 bases. Germline V CDR1 and CDR2: GEAIGNYY, EKD. This CDR3 is built from 19 residues. With 2 bases clipped from V and 0 bases from J, the junction kept 4 bases outside the gene matches. CDR3 sequence reads: CACDILLGDTSWDTRQMFF. The CDR3 DNA sequence: TGTGCCTGTGACATCCTACTGGGGGATACCTCCTGGGACACCCGACAGATGTTTTTC.

This clone was observed a few times. TCRdb shows a much larger clone's protein in place of this DNA's translation, and the two differ at residue 8, likely through a read error; the protein shown is translated from the DNA. The CDR3 nucleotides are TGTGCTCTTGGGCCCTCAGCCCCCTTCCTACTTCACTGGGGGCTCAAGTACACCGATAAACTCATCTTT. Its protein product is CALGPSAPFLLHWGLKYTDKLIF. The genes are TRDV1 and TRDJ1; a possible D gene is TRDD2 (9 bases). The germline V gene has CDR1 TSWWSYY and CDR2 QGS. The ends were cut back, 5 bases at V and 0 bases at J, with 37 bases in the middle. The CDR3 is made up of 23 amino acids.

In regard to this clone: TCRdb attributes to this sequence the protein of a much larger clone, which differs from the DNA translation at residue 9; a read error is likely, and the protein displayed is translated from the DNA. The chain carries TRDV2 and TRDJ1; the D gene is possibly TRDD3 (6 bases). The CDR3 totals 15 residues. With 0 bases removed from V and 1 base from J, the gap between germline ends came to 11 bases. The germline gives CDR1 GEAIGNYY, CDR2 EKD. Here the CDR3 reads CACDTVGGCTDKLIF. Here the CDR3 DNA reads TGTGCCTGTGACACCGTTGGGGGGTGCACCGATAAACTCATCTTT.

This clone was observed a few times. A far larger clone is off by one base, so a read error is likely. The sample carries other DNA sequences with the same CDR3. The rearrangement links TRDV2 to TRDJ1; a possible D gene is TRDD3 (6 bases). Germline V gives CDR1 GEAIGNYY, CDR2 EKD. The CDR3 spans 15 residues. The CDR3 region has the DNA TGCGCCTGTGACACCGTTGGGGGGTACACCGATAAACTCATCTTT. This codes for CACDTVGGYTDKLIF.

In its sample, this clone was seen a few times. The TCRdb record carries a much larger clone's protein, which differs from this DNA's translation at residue 17; a read error is the likely cause, and the protein listed here is the DNA translation. The chain couples TRDV2 to TRDJ1; 7 nucleotides match TRDD3. The germline V gene encodes CDR1 GEAIGNYY and CDR2 EKD. The CDR3 has 19 residues. The CDR3 DNA follows: TGTGCCTGTGACACCGTTAAGGGATACACCTCCGGGGGAACCGATAAATTCATCTTT. It codes for CACDTVKGYTSGGTDKFIF.

On this clone: This is likely an artifact of a read error, given a far larger clone one base away. The sample holds other DNA sequences that translate to the same CDR3. The chain has TRDV2 and TRDJ1, with 7 nucleotides matching TRDD3. The V gene's germline CDR1 is GEAIGNYY and CDR2 EKD. The CDR3 contains 16 residues. CDR3 DNA sequence: TGTGCCTGCGACACCCTTGGGGATAAGTACACCGATAAACTCATCTTT. Translated: CACDTLGDKYTDKLIF.

This clone occurred a few times. The protein recorded in TCRdb matches a much larger clone and deviates from this DNA's translation at residue 16, suggesting a read error; the protein here is obtained by translating the DNA. This sequence joins TRDV1 and TRDJ1; 11 nucleotides agree with TRDD3. The CDR3 sequence is 19 residues long. The germline V gene encodes CDR1 TSWWSYY and CDR2 QGS. CDR3 coding DNA: TGTGCTCTTGGGGAATTTCCCTCATTGGGGGATACGCAAACCGATGAACTCATCTTT. Protein sequence: CALGEFPSLGDTQTDELIF.

This clone was found a few times. The protein TCRdb lists belongs to a much larger clone and differs from this DNA's translation at residue 5, which points to a read error; the protein shown is made from the DNA. The chain has TRDV2 and TRDJ1; 9 bases line up with TRDD3. V lost 3 bases to trimming and J lost 6 bases; unmatched junction nucleotides: 7. Germline values: CDR1 GEAIGNYY, CDR2 EKD. This CDR3 comprises 14 residues. CDR3 sequence (DNA): TGTGCCTGTGACCAACTGGGGGACCTTTATAAACTCATCTTT. Protein: CACDQLGDLYKLIF.

This clone was seen repeatedly, ten times or more. TCRdb attributes to this sequence the protein of a much larger clone, which differs from the DNA translation at residue 6; a read error is likely, and the protein displayed is translated from the DNA. The rearrangement joins TRDV1 to TRDJ2; 8 positions match TRDD2. V lost 5 bases to trimming and J lost 6 bases; unmatched junction nucleotides: 23. This CDR3 spans 20 amino acids. The V gene's germline CDR1 is TSWWSYY and CDR2 QGS. For the CDR3, the DNA is TGTGCTCTTGGGCCAGGGTTCTTCCTACGAAGGGTTATAGGGGCAGCACAACTCTTCTTT. Encoded protein: CALGPGFFLRRVIGAAQLFF.

This clone was detected ten times or more. A far bigger clonotype differs at one base, so this is likely a read error. The chain links TRDV2 to TRDJ1; 7 bases align to TRDD3. CDR1 and CDR2 from the germline V gene are GEAIGNYY and EKD. V gave up 0 bases and J gave up 1 base; unmatched junction bases: 1. This CDR3 has 14 amino acids. The CDR3 reads CACDTLGGTDKLIF. CDR3 DNA sequence: TGTGCCTGTGACACCCTGGGGGGCACCGATAAACTCATCTTT.

A word on this clone: This DNA's translation differs at residues 6 and 19 from TCRdb's protein, which comes from a much larger clone; a read error is likely, and the protein shown is translated from the DNA. The chain couples TRDV1 to TRDJ1; the match to TRDD3 covers 11 bases. V gave up 2 bases and J gave up 1 base; unmatched junction bases: 30. The CDR3 spans 25 residues. Germline V lookup: CDR1 TSWWSYY, CDR2 QGS. The CDR3 sequence: CALGEFHRLSFLLYWGIGGTDKLIF. DNA of the CDR3: TGTGCTCTTGGGGAATTCCACCGCTTATCCTTCCTACTGTACTGGGGGATAGGTGGCACCGATAAACTCATCTTT.

Remarks on this clone: The translation of this DNA and the TCRdb protein of a much larger clone differ at residue 5, probably owing to a read error; the protein shown here is translated from the DNA. This sequence joins TRDV1 and TRDJ1; 11 positions agree with TRDD3. The germline V gene has CDR1 TSWWSYY and CDR2 QGS. This CDR3 is 19 amino acids long. Trimming at V came to 4 bases and at J to 2 bases, leaving 15 bases not matched to a gene. The CDR3 region is CALGGFPSLGDTQTDKLIF. The CDR3 DNA reads as TGTGCTCTTGGGGGATTTCCCTCATTGGGGGATACGCAAACCGATAAACTCATCTTT.

As concerns this clone: The protein held in TCRdb is that of a much larger clone and does not match this DNA's translation at residue 4, likely because of a read error; the protein shown is translated from the DNA. The V gene is TRDV2, the J gene TRDJ1; TRDD3 agrees at 7 bases. Germline CDR1 is GEAIGNYY and CDR2 is EKD. This CDR3 contains 19 residues. The CDR3 sequence: CACNTVKGYTSGGTDKLIF. Written as DNA, the CDR3 is TGTGCCTGTAACACCGTTAAGGGATACACCTCCGGGGGAACCGATAAACTCATCTTT.

In the case of this clone: TCRdb's entry gives the protein of a much larger clone, which mismatches this DNA's translation at residue 10, likely from a read error; the protein reported here is translated from the DNA. The rearrangement links TRDV2 to TRDJ3, with D possibly matching TRDD3 (6 bases). V lost 0 bases, J lost 0 bases, and 23 bases lay in between. The CDR3 is 22 residues long. CDR1 and CDR2 (germline): GEAIGNYY, EKD. In DNA, the CDR3 is TGTGCCTGTGACACCGTAAAAGGGGGGAGATACCGTCACTCCTGGGACACCCGACAGATGTTTTTC. Its protein product is CACDTVKGGRYRHSWDTRQMFF.

The table lists this clone with a few counts. Given a far larger clone just one base away, this is likely a sequencing read error. This same CDR3 is encoded by further DNA sequences in the sample. The chain carries TRDV2 and TRDJ1; 7 positions match TRDD3. Germline CDR1 reads GEAIGNYY; CDR2 reads EKD. CDR3 size: 16 residues. The CDR3, as DNA: TGTGCCTGTGACACCGGCTGGGGGGTCACCACCGATAAACTCATCTTC. This sequence encodes CACDTGWGVTTDKLIF.

To note about this clone: It is likely a read error: a sequence one base away is far more abundant. The identical CDR3 is also encoded by other nucleotide sequences in the sample. The V call is TRDV2, the J call TRDJ3; 12 bases align to TRDD3. The CDR3 consists of 19 residues. Germline-derived CDR1 and CDR2 are GEAIGNYY and EKD. CDR3 DNA: TGTGCCTGTGACACCCTACTGGGGGATACCTCCTGGGATACCCGACAGATGTTTTTC. Its protein is CACDTLLGDTSWDTRQMFF.

Notes on this clone: A far larger clone is one nucleotide away, so this likely arose from a read error. Within the sample, other DNA sequences also encode this same CDR3. V is TRDV1 and J is TRDJ1; TRDD3 is a possible D gene (10 bases). Germline assignment: CDR1 TSWWSYY and CDR2 QGS. The CDR3 consists of 22 residues. Here the CDR3 reads CALGERAFLRRYWGIYTDKLIF. CDR3 sequence (DNA): TGTGCTCTTGGGGAACGTGCCTTCCTACGCCGCTACTGGGGGATTTACACCGATAAGCTCATCTTT.

Concerning this clone itself: TCRdb records a much larger clone's protein for this DNA, with a difference at residue 8 that likely arises from a read error; the protein given is the translation of the DNA. This chain links TRDV2 with TRDJ1; the match to TRDD3 covers 8 bases. V dropped 1 base and J dropped 1; count of bases not matched to a gene: 34. The CDR3 runs to 25 residues. The germline gives CDR1 GEAIGNYY, CDR2 EKD. The DNA for the CDR3 is TGTGCCTGTGACACGATGGCCCCCCGAGGTCGTCCCTACGTAGACGGGGGATATTCCACCGATAAACTCATCTTT. Translating gives CACDTMAPRGRPYVDGGYSTDKLIF.

This clone is medium-sized within its sample. A far larger clone is a single base away, which makes a read error likely. The chain employs TRDV2 and TRDJ3; 9 bases match TRDD3. The CDR3 sequence is 20 residues long. Germline CDR1 GEAIGNYY, CDR2 EKD. Unmatched junction bases numbered 11, after V lost 3 bases and J lost 0 bases. The CDR3 loop is CACDPTGGARSSWDTRQMFF. CDR3 nucleotide sequence: TGTGCCTGTGACCCTACTGGGGGAGCCAGGAGCTCCTGGGACACCCGACAGATGTTTTTC.

A few counts support this clone. TCRdb has a much larger clone's protein, which differs at residue 10 from the translation of this DNA, likely because of a read error; what is shown is the protein translated from the DNA. V is TRDV2 and J is TRDJ1, with TRDD3 matching over 7 bases. CDR3 size: 18 residues. The V gene's germline CDR1 is GEAIGNYY and CDR2 EKD. V lost 0 bases and J lost 1; bases outside the gene matches: 13. The CDR3 spells CACDTVLGAYASTDKLIF. Here the CDR3 DNA reads TGTGCCTGTGACACCGTGCTGGGGGCCTACGCCAGCACCGATAAACTCATCTTT.

This clone is medium-sized (0.01 to 0.1%). A far larger clone is off by one base, so a read error is likely. The rearrangement links TRDV2 to TRDJ1, with TRDD3 as a possible D gene (5 bases). The CDR3 extends over 16 amino acids. CDR1 and CDR2 (germline): GEAIGNYY, EKD. Trimming took 0 bases from V and 0 from J, leaving 13 bases between them. CDR3 bases: TGTGCCTGTGACACCGTGGGATGCGGGAACACCGATAAACTCATCTTT. Residues: CACDTVGCGNTDKLIF.

About this clone: A read error likely explains why the TCRdb protein, taken from a much larger clone, differs from this DNA's translation at residue 5; the protein shown is translated from the DNA. The chain uses TRDV1 and TRDJ1; 8 positions agree with TRDD3. Germline V lookup: CDR1 TSWWSYY, CDR2 QGS. The CDR3 is 20 residues long. Trimming took 5 bases from V and 0 from J; bases not matched to a gene: 20. The CDR3 sequence is CALGKPWPSPWGMYTDKLIF. For the CDR3, the DNA is TGTGCTCTTGGGAAACCGTGGCCTTCCCCTTGGGGGATGTACACCGATAAACTCATCTTT.

In this sample, this clone turned up a few times. Only one base separates this from a far larger clonotype, so it likely reflects a read error. The same CDR3 can be traced to other DNA sequences in this sample. The CDR3 loop reads CACDTLGDKYTDKLIF. The CDR3 DNA follows: TGTGCCTGTGACACCCTCGGGGATAAGTACACCGATAAACTCATCTTT. V usage is TRDV2 and J usage is TRDJ1; TRDD3 matches 7 bases. V gave up 0 bases and J gave up 0 bases; unmatched junction bases: 6. The CDR3 loop spans 16 amino acids. Germline CDR1 reads GEAIGNYY; CDR2 reads EKD.